This T cell receptor beta chain was observed in a study of T cell responses to AZD1222 COVID-19 vaccine. The CDR3 has 14 residues. Germline lookup yields CDR1 SNHLY and CDR2 FYNNEI. Trimming removed 3 bases at V and 0 bases at J, with 6 bases between. The repertoire was sequenced with immunoSEQ multiplex PCR; TCRdb's copy has only in-frame clones and lacks some. The sample gives roughly 70,000 clones, approximately 80% of which show up once; under 6% is in the top ten. The rearrangement uses TRBV2 and TRBJ1-5, with D hard to call. The sequence derives from an adult in good health. The sample was peripheral blood, taken on day 0 of AZD1222 vaccination. DNA of the CDR3: TGTGCCAGCAGTGATAGTAATAGCAATCAGCCCCAGCATTTT. Translation: CASSDSNSNQPQHF.